The 25 T cell receptor beta chains listed next were all sequenced from one sample in a study of blood T cells in healthy people across ages (dated by TCRdb to between 2014 and 2016). Library preparation used 5' RACE. For sequencing, an Illumina HiSeq 2500 was employed. A second PCR of about 6 to 11 cycles was performed with a sample-barcoded 5' primer and a J-beta primer mix. TCRdb applied fastp at Q25 and MiXCR to the public reads, then kept only in-frame beta chains. Rows are unified per CDR3 protein, each entry keeping the most common DNA and genes. The sample table shows 600,000 to 1,000,000 distinct CDR3 sequences, and more than 45% are seen once. Clones ranked in the top ten supply around 22% of the sample. Sequenced: blood. The receptors derive from a man younger than 40 in good health.

The rearrangement joins TRBV10-3 to TRBJ2-1; possibly TRBD2 for D (6 bases). The CDR3 runs to 13 residues. The germline V and J ends were trimmed by 6 bases and 7 bases, with 13 bases remaining between them. CDR1 is ENHRY, CDR2 SYGVKD, per germline. The CDR3, as DNA: TGTGCCATCAGCGCGGGACGGGGGAATGAGCAGTTCTTC. Residues: CAISAGRGNEQFF.

This clonotype appeared a few times. The chain joins TRBV7-2 to TRBJ1-1; D is undetermined. Germline V lookup: CDR1 SGHTA, CDR2 FQGNSA. The length of the CDR3 is 13 residues. With 0 bases removed from V and 2 bases from J, the gap between germline ends came to 4 bases. The CDR3 sequence is CASSLAYNTEAFF. The DNA for the CDR3 is TGTGCCAGCAGCTTAGCCTATAACACTGAAGCTTTCTTT.

In regard to this clonotype: A much bigger clone sits one base away, suggesting this may be a read error. The chain has TRBV15 and TRBJ2-1; D possibly uses TRBD1 or TRBD2 (7 bases each). Near its end, the DNA agrees better with TRBJ2-7, so the J call may be wrong. Germline loops: CDR1 LNHNV, CDR2 YYDKDF (reference sequence). The CDR3 extends over 16 amino acids. Here the CDR3 reads CATSPRGGQSYNEQYF. CDR3 in DNA: TGTGCCACCAGCCCCAGGGGGGGACAGTCCTACAATGAGCAGTACTTC.

The V call is TRBV12-3 or TRBV12-4, the J call TRBJ2-7; 7 nucleotides align to TRBD2. V lost 6 bases and J lost 6; bases outside the gene matches: 11. The CDR3 contains 14 residues. This chain's CDR3 is CASSDSGRSGEQYF. Here the CDR3 DNA reads TGTGCCAGCAGCGATAGCGGGCGTTCGGGCGAGCAGTACTTC.

The chain uses TRBV20-1 and TRBJ2-7; no definite D call. The assigned J gene may be wrong: the sequence end matches TRBJ2-5 better. The CDR3 contains 12 residues. Germline loops: CDR1 DFQATT, CDR2 SNEGSKA (reference sequence). The CDR3 DNA follows: TGCAGTGCCCTCGGTCCCCGAGGGACCCAGTACTTC. Its translation is CSALGPRGTQYF.

This clonotype has at least ten counts. This chain links TRBV27 with TRBJ2-7; D is possibly TRBD1 (6 bases). This CDR3 spans 13 amino acids. Trimming cost V 6 bases and J 7 bases, with 16 bases left between them. Germline loops: CDR1 MNHEY, CDR2 SMNVEV (reference sequence). In DNA, the CDR3 is TGTGCCAGCAGGGGCACAGGGACGAATGAGCAGTACTTC. This codes for CASRGTGTNEQYF.

This sequence joins TRBV6-6 and TRBJ2-5, with 7 bases that match TRBD1. V shed 2 bases and J 11 bases; nucleotides not matched to a gene: 14. Germline V CDR1 and CDR2: MNHNY, SVGAGI (reference sequence). CDR3 size: 15 residues. CDR3 in DNA: TGTGCCAGCAGTTACCGGGACAGAGCGCTAGGAGAGCAGTACTTC. Residues: CASSYRDRALGEQYF.

The chain combines TRBV7-9 with TRBJ1-2, with 10 bases that match TRBD1. The CDR3 has 14 amino acids. V shed 2 bases, J shed 8 bases, and the junction held 5 bases outside the gene matches. Germline-derived CDR1 and CDR2 are SEHNR and FQNEAQ (reference sequence). In nucleotides, the CDR3 is TGTGCCAGCAGCTTACTCGGGACAGGGGCCGGCTACACCTTC. Its translation: CASSLLGTGAGYTF.

The chain couples TRBV27 to TRBJ2-7; TRBD2 matches at 8 bases. Germline-derived CDR1 and CDR2 are MNHEY and SMNVEV (reference sequence). With V trimmed by 8 bases and J by 0 bases, 9 bases remained unmatched. The CDR3 is 15 residues long. CDR3 nucleotide sequence: TGTGCCAGCCGCCCCCGGGGGGGAAGCTCCTACGAGCAGTACTTC. This sequence encodes CASRPRGGSSYEQYF.

J is TRBJ2-1 and V is TRBV5-1; 9 bases align to TRBD1. Germline V gene lookup returns CDR1 SGHRS and CDR2 YFSETQ. V lost 0 bases to trimming and J lost 4 bases; unmatched junction nucleotides: 2. CDR3 length: 15 amino acids. Here the CDR3 DNA reads TGCGCCAGCAGCTTGGACAGGGGGCAGTACAATGAGCAGTTCTTC. Translating gives CASSLDRGQYNEQFF.

The V call is TRBV6-2 or TRBV6-3, the J call TRBJ2-7; 11 nucleotides match TRBD2. This CDR3 has 14 residues. Germline lookup yields CDR1 MNHEY and CDR2 SVGEGT. Unmatched junction bases numbered 8, after V lost 2 bases and J lost 11 bases. The DNA of the CDR3 is TGTGCCAGCAGTTACGGCGTAGCGGGAGGGTTCAAGTACTTC. It is translated as CASSYGVAGGFKYF.

The chain has TRBV12-3 or TRBV12-4 and TRBJ1-2; D unclear. The V end lost 0 bases, the J end lost 3 bases, and 5 bases lay between the germline ends. The CDR3 contains 13 residues. CDR3 nucleotide sequence: TGTGCCAGCAGTTTAGCCCCGTACTATGGCTACACCTTC. Protein: CASSLAPYYGYTF.

This rearrangement joins TRBV6-6 to TRBJ2-3; D may be TRBD1 or TRBD2 (5 bases each). V was clipped by 4 bases and J by 0 bases, with 11 bases between them. Germline V gene sequence: CDR1 MNHNY, CDR2 SVGAGI (reference sequence). This CDR3 is built from 15 residues. The CDR3 here is CASSFRDDSTDTQYF. The CDR3 DNA follows: TGTGCCAGCAGTTTTCGGGACGATAGCACAGATACGCAGTATTTT.

This clonotype was counted a few times. The chain couples TRBV6-6 to TRBJ2-1, with TRBD1 identical over 8 bases. Per germline, CDR1 MNHNY and CDR2 SVGAGI (reference sequence). The CDR3 is 16 residues long. V shed 7 bases, J shed 5 bases, and the junction held 13 bases outside the gene matches. CDR3 protein: CASISNGQGSHNEQFF. CDR3 DNA sequence: TGTGCCAGCATTAGCAACGGACAGGGCAGTCACAATGAGCAGTTCTTC.

This clonotype occurred a few times. The chain couples TRBV7-2 to TRBJ1-4; 10 nucleotides align to TRBD1. V was clipped by 5 bases and J by 8 bases; unmatched bases: 5. The CDR3 runs to 14 residues. CDR1 is SGHTA, CDR2 FQGNSA, per germline. Written as DNA, the CDR3 is TGTGCCAGCAGCCCCGGACAGGGGGAAGAAAAACTGTTTTTT. Residues: CASSPGQGEEKLFF.

The chain uses TRBV20-1 and TRBJ2-1; D is unclear. The germline V and J ends were trimmed by 1 base and 9 bases, with 22 bases remaining between them. CDR1 and CDR2 from the germline V gene are DFQATT and SNEGSKA (reference sequence). This CDR3 contains 16 residues. CDR3 nucleotide sequence: TGCAGTGCTAGAGCTTCAGTGAGACGGACGGTGGGTGAGCAGTTCTTC. Protein: CSARASVRRTVGEQFF.

This clonotype was seen repeatedly, ten times or more. The chain carries TRBV6-1 and TRBJ1-1, with TRBD1 identical over 9 bases. J lost 2 bases, V lost 6 bases, and 7 bases had no gene match. CDR3 length equals 15 residues. The germline gives CDR1 MNHNS, CDR2 SASEGT. The CDR3 region has the DNA TGTGCCAGCAGGGACCGGGACAGGGTTAACACTGAAGCTTTCTTT. As protein: CASRDRDRVNTEAFF.

This clonotype was counted only a few times. The chain uses TRBV29-1 and TRBJ2-7; 12 bases map to TRBD2. Germline trimming cut 6 bases from V and 4 bases from J; bases unmatched to any gene: 10. The CDR3 consists of 15 residues. CDR1 and CDR2 from the germline V gene are SQVTM and ANQGSEA. The chain's CDR3 is CSVRGLAGAIYEQYF. CDR3 sequence (DNA): TGCAGCGTGCGGGGACTAGCGGGCGCCATTTACGAGCAGTACTTC.

Note on this clonotype: This may be a read error: a much more frequent sequence differs by one nucleotide. The chain joins TRBV2 to TRBJ2-7; 7 positions agree with TRBD1. CDR1 is SNHLY, CDR2 FYNNEI, per germline. The V gene end was trimmed by 4 bases and the J gene end by 9 bases; junction bases not matched to a gene: 15. The CDR3 loop spans 15 amino acids. DNA for the CDR3: TGTGCCAGCAGTGCCAACCGGGGACAGCTAAGCACGCAGTACTTC. Its protein is CASSANRGQLSTQYF.

The chain couples TRBV10-3 to TRBJ2-5; no clear D gene. Germline V CDR1 and CDR2: ENHRY, SYGVKD. This CDR3 is 12 amino acids long. V was clipped by 8 bases and J by 5 bases, with 12 bases between them. The CDR3 nucleotides are TGTGCCATCGGGTTCAGAGAGGAGACCCAGTACTTC. This encodes CAIGFREETQYF.

The CDR3 DNA sequence: TGCGCCAGCAGCTTGGTCTCGAACACCGGGGAGCTGTTTTTT. This translates into CASSLVSNTGELFF. The V gene is TRBV5-1, the J gene TRBJ2-2, with D unclear. Germline CDR1 is SGHRS and CDR2 is YFSETQ. The CDR3 runs 14 residues. V lost 0 bases to trimming and J lost 0 bases, with 3 bases between them.

The V call is TRBV2, the J call TRBJ2-5, with a tentative D call TRBD1 (6 bases). Germline values: CDR1 SNHLY, CDR2 FYNNEI. The CDR3 loop spans 11 amino acids. V was shortened by 7 bases and J by 3 bases, with 6 bases between the two germline ends. Here the CDR3 reads CASKGEETQYF. Here the CDR3 DNA reads TGTGCCAGCAAGGGGGAAGAGACCCAGTACTTC.

This clonotype has only a few counts. The chain joins TRBV6-5 to TRBJ2-7; TRBD1 might be the D (6 bases). Germline V gene lookup returns CDR1 MNHEY and CDR2 SVGAGI. The length of the CDR3 is 13 residues. The ends were cut back, 10 bases at V and 1 base at J, with 14 bases in the middle. The CDR3 region has the DNA TGTGCCACCGGGACACCCATTTCCTACGAGCAGTACTTC. Translation: CATGTPISYEQYF.

Comments on this clonotype: The germline gene is not matched at one end of the junction; a read error may be the cause. This chain uses TRBV4-2 with TRBJ2-5; the match to TRBD1 covers 8 bases. Germline V gene data show CDR1 as LGHNA and CDR2 as YNFKEQ. The CDR3 is made up of 15 amino acids. The CDR3 bases are TGTGCCAGCAGTCAAGACGGCCGGCTGGACAGGGCCCAGTACTTC. Protein product: CASSQDGRLDRAQYF.

V and J are TRBV20-1 and TRBJ2-5; 9 bases align to TRBD1. Gene TRBJ2-7 matches the end of the DNA better, so the J call may be wrong. The length of the CDR3 is 14 residues. CDR1 and CDR2 (germline): DFQATT, SNEGSKA (reference sequence). CDR3 protein: CSADLGTGSGEQYF. The CDR3 DNA is TGCAGTGCTGACCTTGGGACAGGGAGCGGCGAGCAGTACTTC.